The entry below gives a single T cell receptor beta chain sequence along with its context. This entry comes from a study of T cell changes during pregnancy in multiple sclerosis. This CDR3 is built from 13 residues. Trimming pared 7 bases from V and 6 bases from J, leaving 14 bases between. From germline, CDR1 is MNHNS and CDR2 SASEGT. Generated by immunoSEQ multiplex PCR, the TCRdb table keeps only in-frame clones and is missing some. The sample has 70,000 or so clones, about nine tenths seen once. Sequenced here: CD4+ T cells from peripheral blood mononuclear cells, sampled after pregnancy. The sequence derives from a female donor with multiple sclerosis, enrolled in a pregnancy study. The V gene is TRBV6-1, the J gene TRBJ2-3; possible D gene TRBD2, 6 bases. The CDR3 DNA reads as TGTGCCAGCACAGGGACTTCTTACGATACGCAGTATTTT. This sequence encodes CASTGTSYDTQYF.